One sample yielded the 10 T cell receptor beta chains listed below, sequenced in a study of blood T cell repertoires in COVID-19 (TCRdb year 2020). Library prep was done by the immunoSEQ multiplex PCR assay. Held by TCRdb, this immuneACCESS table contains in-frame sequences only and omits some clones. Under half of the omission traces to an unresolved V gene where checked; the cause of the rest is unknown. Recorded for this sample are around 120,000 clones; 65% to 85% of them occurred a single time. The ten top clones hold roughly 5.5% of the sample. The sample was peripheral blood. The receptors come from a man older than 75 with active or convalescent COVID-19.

This chain's CDR3 is CASSVQDQETQYF. CDR3 nucleotides: TGTGCCAGCAGCGTACAGGACCAAGAGACCCAGTACTTC. This sequence joins TRBV7-2 and TRBJ2-5; D possibly corresponds to TRBD1 (5 bases). V was shortened by 5 bases and J by 0 bases, with 7 bases between the two germline ends. This CDR3 region has 13 residues. The germline gives CDR1 SGHTA, CDR2 FQGNSA.

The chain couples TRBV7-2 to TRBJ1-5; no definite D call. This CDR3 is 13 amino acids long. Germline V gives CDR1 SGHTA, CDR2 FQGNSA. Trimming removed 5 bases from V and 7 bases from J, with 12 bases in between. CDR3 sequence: CASSPVGLQPQHF. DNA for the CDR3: TGTGCCAGCAGCCCAGTGGGCCTCCAGCCCCAGCATTTT.

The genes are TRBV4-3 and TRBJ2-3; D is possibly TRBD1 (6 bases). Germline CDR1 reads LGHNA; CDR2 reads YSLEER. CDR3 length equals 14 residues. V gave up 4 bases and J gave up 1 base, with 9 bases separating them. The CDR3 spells CASSLTGGTDTQYF. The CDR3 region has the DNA TGCGCCAGCAGCCTGACAGGAGGCACAGATACGCAGTATTTT.

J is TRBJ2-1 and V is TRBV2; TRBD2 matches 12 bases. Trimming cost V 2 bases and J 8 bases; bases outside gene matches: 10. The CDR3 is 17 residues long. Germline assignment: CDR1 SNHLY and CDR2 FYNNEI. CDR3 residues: CASSEIKGLAGRDEQFF. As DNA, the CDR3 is TGTGCCAGCAGTGAAATAAAAGGACTAGCGGGGAGAGATGAGCAGTTCTTC. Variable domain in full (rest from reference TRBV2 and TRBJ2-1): EPEVTQTPSHQVTQMGQEVILRCVPISNHLYFYWYRQILGQKVEFLVSFYNNEISEKSEIFDDQFSVERPDGSNFTLKIRSTKLEDSAMYFCASSEIKGLAGRDEQFFGPGTRLTVL.

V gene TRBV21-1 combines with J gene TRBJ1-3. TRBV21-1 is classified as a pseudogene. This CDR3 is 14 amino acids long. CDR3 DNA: TGTGCCAGCAAGGGTCTTTACGGGAGAAACACCATATATTTT. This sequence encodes CASKGLYGRNTIYF.

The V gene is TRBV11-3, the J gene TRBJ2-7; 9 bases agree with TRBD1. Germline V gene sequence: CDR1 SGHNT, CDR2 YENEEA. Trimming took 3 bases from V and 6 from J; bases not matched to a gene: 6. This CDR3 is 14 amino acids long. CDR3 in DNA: TGTGCCAGCAGCTTGGACGGACAGGGGAGCGAGCAGTACTTC. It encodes CASSLDGQGSEQYF.

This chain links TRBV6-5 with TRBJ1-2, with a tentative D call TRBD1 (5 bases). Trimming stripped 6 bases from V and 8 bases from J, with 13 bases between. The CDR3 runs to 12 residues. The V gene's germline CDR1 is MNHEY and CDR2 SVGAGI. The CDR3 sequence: CASSPGHEGYTF. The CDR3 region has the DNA TGTGCCAGCAGCCCCGGACATGAGGGCTACACCTTC.

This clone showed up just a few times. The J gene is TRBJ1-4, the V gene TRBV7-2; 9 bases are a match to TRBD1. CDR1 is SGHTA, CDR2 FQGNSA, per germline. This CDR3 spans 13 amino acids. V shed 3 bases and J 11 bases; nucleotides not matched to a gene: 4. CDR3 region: CASSFGQGMKLFF. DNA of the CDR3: TGTGCCAGCAGCTTCGGACAGGGGATGAAACTGTTTTTT.

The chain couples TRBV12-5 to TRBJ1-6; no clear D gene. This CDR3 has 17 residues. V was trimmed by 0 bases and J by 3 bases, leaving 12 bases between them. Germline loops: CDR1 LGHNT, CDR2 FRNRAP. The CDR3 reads CASGLVLSPGYNSPLHF. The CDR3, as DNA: TGTGCTAGTGGTTTGGTACTCTCCCCGGGCTATAATTCACCCCTCCACTTT.

CDR3 loop: CASSPLPGQWPTEAFF. CDR3 sequence (DNA): TGTGCCAGCAGTCCACTCCCCGGACAGTGGCCCACTGAAGCTTTCTTT. The chain couples TRBV6-6 to TRBJ1-1; possibly TRBD1 for D (6 bases). This CDR3 comprises 16 residues. V was pared by 5 bases and J by 4 bases, with 20 bases between. Germline loops: CDR1 MNHNY, CDR2 SVGAGI (reference sequence).